Detailed here is one T cell receptor (beta chain). Its antigen is as yet unknown. Other DNA sequences in the sample encode the same CDR3. This record comes from a study of PD-1 blockade in classical Hodgkin lymphoma. Study-level results: With respect to the repertoire differences, their causes, possibly disease activity or prior therapy, remain undefined.

CDR1 LNHDA and CDR2 SQIVND come from the germline V gene (reference sequence). This CDR3 has 14 residues. The trim removed 3 bases at V and 2 bases at J, leaving 0 bases unmatched. Time point indicated: cycle 4 day 1 (C4D1), after less than 7 weeks of nivolumab. Brentuximab vedotin exposure varied among the patients, all of whom had relapsed after autologous stem cell transplantation. The assay was immunoSEQ multiplex PCR, and TCRdb's table has in-frame clones only and misses some. This sample carries some 110,000 clones, roughly nine tenths of them seen once, and the ten largest clones take over 15%.

The origin of this receptor is a human donor with classical Hodgkin lymphoma. The chain combines TRBV19 with TRBJ2-7; TRBD1 matches 11 bases. Here the sequenced sample was peripheral blood mononuclear cells (PBMCs), taken before the fourth cycle of nivolumab. DNA of the CDR3: TGTGCCAGTAGTATGGGACAGGGGGCCTACGAGCAGTACTTC. It is translated as CASSMGQGAYEQYF.